Here is one T cell receptor beta chain with its context. Using immunoSEQ multiplex PCR, the repertoire was profiled, and TCRdb retains in-frame clones only, with some absent. The profile shows 160,000 or so clones, approximately 84% of them singletons. The germline V gene encodes CDR1 MNHEY and CDR2 SVGEGT. Trimming shortened V by 2 bases and J by 7 bases, and 15 bases separated the two germline ends. CDR3 size: 14 residues. This record belongs to a study of blood T cell repertoires in COVID-19. V usage is TRBV6-2 or TRBV6-3 and J usage is TRBJ2-7; D perhaps matches TRBD1 (6 bases). The clonotype comes from a woman aged 80 or over with acute or convalescent COVID-19. The sample was peripheral blood. The CDR3 DNA reads as TGTGCCAGCAGTTACGGGGGCTCTACTAATGAGCAGTACTTC. It specifies CASSYGGSTNEQYF.